Below, 5 T cell receptor beta chains from the same sample are listed, as sequenced in a study of CD8+ T cells in alopecia areata (dated by TCRdb to between 2018 and 2020). Libraries came from the immunoSEQ multiplex PCR assay. RNA was extracted from all samples and reverse transcribed into cDNA as template for TCR sequencing. TCRdb stores this immuneACCESS table with in-frame sequences only. Part of the clones is absent; in the studies checked, under half of the shortfall reflects unresolved V genes, and no reason is known for the rest. Here the sample has 200,000 or so clones; around 50% occur a single time. 4.9% of the sample comes from the top ten. Sequenced sample: CD8+ T cells sorted from blood. The source of these receptors is a human donor in good health.

The J gene is TRBJ2-3, the V gene TRBV7-6, with 8 bases that match TRBD2. V was pared by 0 bases and J by 5 bases, with 4 bases of the junction left unmatched. The CDR3 spans 15 residues. CDR1 SGHVS and CDR2 FNYEAQ come from the germline V gene. In DNA, the CDR3 is TGTGCCAGCAGCTTAGCTAGCGGGGTACGAGATACGCAGTATTTT. Translating gives CASSLASGVRDTQYF.

The chain recombines TRBV29-1 with TRBJ1-2, with D hard to call. Trimming took 4 bases from V and 0 from J, leaving 6 bases between them. This CDR3 contains 12 residues. Per germline, CDR1 SQVTM and CDR2 ANQGSEA. The CDR3 nucleotides are TGCAGCGTTGCCAGCCCTAACTATGGCTACACCTTC. Translated: CSVASPNYGYTF.

Notes on this clone: Other DNA sequences in this specimen translate into the identical CDR3. The chain uses TRBV30 and TRBJ2-3; 9 nucleotides agree with TRBD2. The CDR3 length is 14 residues. Germline V gives CDR1 GTSNPN, CDR2 SVGIG (reference sequence). The junction had 2 bases not matched to a gene; V was cut back by 4 bases and J by 0 bases. The CDR3 sequence: CAWTSGASTDTQYF. The CDR3 DNA sequence: TGTGCCTGGACTAGCGGGGCTAGCACAGATACGCAGTATTTT.

Concerning this clone itself: One end of the junction is discordant with germline, which a read error may explain. The chain combines TRBV7-9 with TRBJ2-5; 10 bases map to TRBD1. The V gene's germline CDR1 is SEHNR and CDR2 FQNEAQ (reference sequence). This CDR3 comprises 17 residues. CDR3 loop: CASSLADRGPTRESQYF. CDR3 DNA: TGTGCCAGCAGCTTAGCAGACAGGGGGCCCACAAGAGAGTCCCAGTACTTC.

This clone was seen a few times. This rearrangement joins TRBV7-8 to TRBJ2-7, with 10 bases identical to TRBD1. Germline CDR1 reads SGHVS; CDR2 reads FQNEAQ. CDR3 length: 14 amino acids. V lost 5 bases, J lost 4 bases, and 5 bases stayed unmatched. The CDR3 region has the DNA TGTGCCAGCAGCGTTGGGACAGGGGCGTACGAGCAGTACTTC. This codes for CASSVGTGAYEQYF.